Given below is one T cell receptor (beta chain) in context. Germline CDR1 is SGHRS and CDR2 is YFSETQ. The CDR3 contains 14 residues. Germline trimming cut 4 bases from V and 3 bases from J; bases unmatched to any gene: 5. In the original processing: Counts of nucleated cells, estimated from reference gene primer amplification, were obtained. Data came from immunoSEQ multiplex PCR; TCRdb stores just in-frame clones and leaves some out. For V, J and clone size, that table is used; D and trimming come from the DNA. Among around 23,000 clones listed, 85% to 90% were seen once. This entry comes from a study of blood T cell repertoires in COVID-19. Across the whole study: Both acute and convalescent COVID-19 samples were obtained from the United States, Italy and Spain. In each case, the material was cDNA or gDNA derived from T cells, B-cell-depleted T cells, or PBMCs.

V gene TRBV5-1 combines with J gene TRBJ2-3; 7 bases fit TRBD2. This sequence was found in a man between 65 and 85 years old with active COVID-19. The sequenced sample was peripheral blood. The CDR3 reads CASSPWGGTDTQYF. CDR3 nucleotide sequence: TGCGCCAGCAGCCCTTGGGGGGGAACAGATACGCAGTATTTT.